This TCR beta chain was documented in a study of T cells in Graves' hyperthyroidism and ophthalmopathy. Study summary: Peripheral blood sampling occurred at initial diagnosis, before any treatment.

V gave up 6 bases and J gave up 5 bases; unmatched junction bases: 11. This CDR3 region has 16 residues. Germline lookup yields CDR1 SGHNT and CDR2 YENEEA. TCR beta CDR3 regions were amplified from RNA transcripts. The HTBI primer set drove a first-round RT-PCR of the TCR CDR3. TCRdb processed the multiplex PCR reads anew with MiXCR; each CDR3 protein has one entry. Found here are some 550,000 distinct CDR3 sequences, less than 25% of them singletons; the top ten hold roughly 29%. This clonotype was observed many times. Newly diagnosed hyperthyroidism, duration under 2 months, in patients aged 18 to 65. The study left out patients who had uncontrolled infection, other autoimmune disease, pregnancy or lactation. Clinical symptoms, serum thyroxine and TRAb, thyroid ultrasound and orbital computed tomography were used for the diagnoses.

V and J are TRBV11-3 and TRBJ2-4; 9 nucleotides agree with TRBD1. Sequenced: blood. This TCR derives from a young man with Graves' hyperthyroidism. The CDR3 region is CASSPLRTGVQNIQYF. The CDR3 DNA follows: TGTGCCAGCAGTCCCCTAAGGACAGGGGTTCAAAACATTCAGTACTTC.